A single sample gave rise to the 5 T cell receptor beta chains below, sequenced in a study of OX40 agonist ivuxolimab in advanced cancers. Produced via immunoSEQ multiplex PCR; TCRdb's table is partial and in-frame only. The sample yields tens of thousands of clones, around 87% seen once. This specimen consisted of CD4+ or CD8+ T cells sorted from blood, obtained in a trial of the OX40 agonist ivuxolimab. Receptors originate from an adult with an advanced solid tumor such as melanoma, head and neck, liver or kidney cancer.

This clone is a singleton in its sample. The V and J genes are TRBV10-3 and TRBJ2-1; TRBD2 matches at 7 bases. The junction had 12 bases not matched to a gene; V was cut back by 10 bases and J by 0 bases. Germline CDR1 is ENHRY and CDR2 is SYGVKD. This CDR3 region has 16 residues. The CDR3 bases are TGTGCCACGAAATCGGCTAGCGGTAGCTCCTACAATGAGCAGTTCTTC. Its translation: CATKSASGSSYNEQFF.

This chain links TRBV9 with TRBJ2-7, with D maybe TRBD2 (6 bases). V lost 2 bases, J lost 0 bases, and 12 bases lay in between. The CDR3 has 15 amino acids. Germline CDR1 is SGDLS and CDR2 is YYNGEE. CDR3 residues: CASSVAGPSSYEQYF. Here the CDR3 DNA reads TGTGCCAGCAGCGTTGCGGGACCGAGCTCCTACGAGCAGTACTTC.

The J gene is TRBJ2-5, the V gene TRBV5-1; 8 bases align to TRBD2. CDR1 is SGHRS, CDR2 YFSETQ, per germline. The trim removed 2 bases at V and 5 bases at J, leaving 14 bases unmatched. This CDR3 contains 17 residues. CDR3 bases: TGCGCCAGCAGCTTAAGCCCGACCGGGACTAGGGATGAGACCCAGTACTTC. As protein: CASSLSPTGTRDETQYF.

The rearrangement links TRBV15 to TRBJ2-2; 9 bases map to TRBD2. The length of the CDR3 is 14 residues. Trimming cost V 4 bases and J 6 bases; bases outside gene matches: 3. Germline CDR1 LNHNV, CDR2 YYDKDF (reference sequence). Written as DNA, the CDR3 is TGTGCCACCAGCATAGCGGGAGAGGCCGGGGAGCTGTTTTTT. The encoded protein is CATSIAGEAGELFF. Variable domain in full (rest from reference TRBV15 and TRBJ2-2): DAMVIQNPRYQVTQFGKPVTLSCSQTLNHNVMYWYQQKSSQAPKLLFHYYDKDFNNEADTPDNFQSRRPNTSFCFLDIRSPGLGDTAMYLCATSIAGEAGELFFGEGSRLTVL.

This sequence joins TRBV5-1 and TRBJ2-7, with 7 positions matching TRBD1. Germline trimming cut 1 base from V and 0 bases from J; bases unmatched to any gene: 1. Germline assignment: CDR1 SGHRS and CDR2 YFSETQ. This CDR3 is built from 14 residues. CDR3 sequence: CASSLTGDSYEQYF. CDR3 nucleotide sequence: TGCGCCAGCAGCTTGACAGGGGACTCCTACGAGCAGTACTTC.